The entry below gives a single T cell receptor (delta chain) sequence along with its context. Its target is not known. Germline CDR1 reads TSWWSYY; CDR2 reads QGS. The CDR3 is 19 amino acids. Trimming removed 2 bases at V and 0 bases at J, with 22 bases between. These data belong to a study of Vδ1+ human thymocytes. Purity of the sorted Vdelta1+ thymocytes ranged from roughly 96% to 99.6%. Extracted RNA was reverse transcribed into cDNA. The CDR3 regions were amplified by multiplex PCR from V-gene primers to a constant-region primer. TCRdb reprocessed the multiplex PCR reads using CATT. Here the sample spans 70,000 or so delta-chain clones, 30% to 45% being singletons. Whole-study results and caveats: Thymic TRG and TRD repertoires appeared highly polyclonal, with Gaussian CDR3 length distributions. Thymic delta-chain repertoires held roughly 20% Vdelta2 sequences and few Vdelta3, despite high sort purity.

J is TRDJ1 and V is TRDV1; D ambiguous. The sequenced sample consisted of Vdelta1+ gamma-delta thymocytes from the thymus. Subset meaning: FACS-sorted CD3+ TCRalphabeta- TCRVdelta1+ TCRVdelta2- thymocytes. This clonotype was sampled from a boy under three years old who had congenital heart surgery. CDR3 DNA: TGTGCTCTTGGGGAAACACCGGTACGAGGGCCCTGGAACACCGATAAACTCATCTTT. Encoded protein: CALGETPVRGPWNTDKLIF.